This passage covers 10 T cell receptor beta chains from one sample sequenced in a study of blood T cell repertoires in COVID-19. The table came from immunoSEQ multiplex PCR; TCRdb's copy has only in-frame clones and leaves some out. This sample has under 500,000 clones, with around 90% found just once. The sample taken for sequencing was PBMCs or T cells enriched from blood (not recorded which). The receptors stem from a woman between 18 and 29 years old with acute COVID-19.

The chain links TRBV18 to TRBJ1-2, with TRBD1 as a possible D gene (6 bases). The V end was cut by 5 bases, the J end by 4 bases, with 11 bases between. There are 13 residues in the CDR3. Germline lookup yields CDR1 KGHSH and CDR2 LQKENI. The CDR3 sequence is CASSTDSLYGYTF. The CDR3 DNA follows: TGTGCCAGCTCAACGGACAGTCTCTATGGCTACACCTTC. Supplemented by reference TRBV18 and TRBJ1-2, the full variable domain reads NAGVMQNPRHLVRRRGQEARLRCSPMKGHSHVYWYRQLPEEGLKFMVYLQKENIIDESGMPKERFSAEFPKEGPSILRIQQVVRGDSAAYFCASSTDSLYGYTFGSGTRLTVV.

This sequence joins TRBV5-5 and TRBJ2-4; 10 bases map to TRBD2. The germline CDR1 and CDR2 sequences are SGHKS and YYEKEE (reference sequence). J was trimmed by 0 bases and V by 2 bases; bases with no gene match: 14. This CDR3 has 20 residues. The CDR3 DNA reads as TGTGCCAGCAGCTTTCGCGATCCTAGCGGGGGCGATCTAGCCAAAAACATTCAGTACTTC. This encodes CASSFRDPSGGDLAKNIQYF.

The CDR3 sequence is CASSPDRTYEQYF. The CDR3 nucleotides read TGTGCCAGCAGCCCTGACAGGACCTACGAGCAGTACTTC. The chain uses TRBV4-2 and TRBJ2-7; possible D gene TRBD1, 6 bases. With 4 bases removed from V and 2 bases from J, the gap between germline ends came to 9 bases. The CDR3 runs to 13 residues. From germline, CDR1 is LGHNA and CDR2 YNFKEQ.

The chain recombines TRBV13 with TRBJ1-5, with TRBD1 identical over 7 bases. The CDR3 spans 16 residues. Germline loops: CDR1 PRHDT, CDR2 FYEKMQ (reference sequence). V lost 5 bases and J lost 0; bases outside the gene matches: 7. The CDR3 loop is CASSDPGQYSNQPQHF. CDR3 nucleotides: TGTGCCAGCAGCGACCCGGGACAGTATAGCAATCAGCCCCAGCATTTT.

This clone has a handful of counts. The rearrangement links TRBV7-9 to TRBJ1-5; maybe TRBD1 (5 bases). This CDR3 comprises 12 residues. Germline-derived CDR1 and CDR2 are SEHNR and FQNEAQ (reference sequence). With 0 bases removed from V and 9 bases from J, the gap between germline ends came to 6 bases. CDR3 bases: TGTGCCAGCAGCTTAGCCGGGGGGCCCCAGCATTTT. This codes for CASSLAGGPQHF.

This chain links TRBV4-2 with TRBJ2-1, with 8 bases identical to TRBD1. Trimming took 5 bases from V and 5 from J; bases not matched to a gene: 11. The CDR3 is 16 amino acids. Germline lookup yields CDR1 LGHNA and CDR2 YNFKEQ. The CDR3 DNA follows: TGTGCCAGCAGCAAACGGACAGGGCCACCCAACAATGAGCAGTTCTTC. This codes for CASSKRTGPPNNEQFF.

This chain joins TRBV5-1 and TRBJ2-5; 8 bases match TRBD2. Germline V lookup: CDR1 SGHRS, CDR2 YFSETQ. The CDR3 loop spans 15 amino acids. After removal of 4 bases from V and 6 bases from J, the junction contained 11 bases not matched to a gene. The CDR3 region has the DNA TGCGCCAGCAGCCCTTTAGCGGGGAATGTGCAGACCCAGTACTTC. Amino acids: CASSPLAGNVQTQYF.

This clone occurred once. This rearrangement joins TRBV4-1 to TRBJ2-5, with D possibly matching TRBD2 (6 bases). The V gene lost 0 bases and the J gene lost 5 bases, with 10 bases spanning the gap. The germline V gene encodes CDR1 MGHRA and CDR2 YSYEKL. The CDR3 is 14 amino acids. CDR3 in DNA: TGCGCCAGCAGCCAAGAAGGAGGGTTGGAGACCCAGTACTTC. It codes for CASSQEGGLETQYF.

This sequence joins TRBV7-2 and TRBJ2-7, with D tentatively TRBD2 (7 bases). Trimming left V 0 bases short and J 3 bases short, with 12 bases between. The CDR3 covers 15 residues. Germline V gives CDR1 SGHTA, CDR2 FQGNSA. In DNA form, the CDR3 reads TGTGCCAGCAGCTTAGCACAGGGAGGGGGCTACGAGCAGTACTTC. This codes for CASSLAQGGGYEQYF.

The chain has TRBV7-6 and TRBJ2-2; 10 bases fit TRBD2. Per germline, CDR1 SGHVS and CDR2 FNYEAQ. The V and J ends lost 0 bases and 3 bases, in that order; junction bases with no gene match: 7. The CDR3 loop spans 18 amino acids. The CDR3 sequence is CASSLAAGGPSYTGELFF. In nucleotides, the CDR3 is TGTGCCAGCAGCTTAGCAGCGGGAGGGCCCTCGTACACCGGGGAGCTGTTTTTT.